Listed below are T cell receptor beta chains from one sample, sequenced in a study of shared clonotypes between healthy human individuals. Clones were sequenced by immunoSEQ multiplex PCR, and TCRdb holds only the in-frame ones, with some missing. Among around 2.5 million clones listed, over 85% were seen once. The sample taken for sequencing was naive CD4+ T cells from PBMCs. Receptors were obtained from a young man in good health. Some clones in this sample may be carry-over from other donors' samples. CDR3s leave out the opening cysteine and the closing phenylalanine or tryptophan.

CDR3,J,V
ASSQIDRAKNIQY,TRBJ2-4,TRBV4-1
ASSLGYEQY,TRBJ2-7,TRBV5-1
ASSGVGGIWVVAF,TRBJ1-1,TRBV7-9
ASSRRGWGTNTEAF,TRBJ1-1,TRBV7-2
ASSQGGVAADTQY,TRBJ2-3,TRBV4-1
ASSAETAPFSGNTIY,TRBJ1-3,TRBV9
ASSSQGIGGELF,TRBJ2-2,TRBV7-3
ASSLIRRQGLTYEQY,TRBJ2-7,TRBV5-6
ASSLGTGDNQPQH,TRBJ1-5,TRBV7-8
ASRPTPGGNTEAF,TRBJ1-1,TRBV2
ATGRAAGGTGELF,TRBJ2-2,TRBV15
ASSLRYNEQF,TRBJ2-1,TRBV6-6
ASSQRMRQGAEAF,TRBJ1-1,TRBV14
SVEGGDMRGYT,TRBJ1-2,TRBV29-1
ASSWRDRGETQY,TRBJ2-5,TRBV28
ASSRTPRVLLNYGYT,TRBJ1-2,TRBV5-6
ASSFPGSYEQY,TRBJ2-7,TRBV5-1
ASSSTGGSGYGYT,TRBJ1-2,TRBV7-9
ASSLHGFISGDRRSRAF,TRBJ1-1,TRBV28
ASSPGTGVRITDTQY,TRBJ2-3,TRBV5-1
AWRATRLAGREPEQY,TRBJ2-7,TRBV30
ASSPGLAVQETQY,TRBJ2-5,TRBV11-3
ASSLLAGAEQY,TRBJ2-7,TRBV6-5
ASSTLAGATDTQY,TRBJ2-3,TRBV6-6
ASSLVSSGMANTQY,TRBJ2-3,TRBV5-4
ASSPSGELF,TRBJ2-2,TRBV7-9
ASAREGRETQY,TRBJ2-5,TRBV2
ASSQPIPRMAEQF,TRBJ2-1,TRBV4-1
GAGGSYEQY,TRBJ2-7,TRBV28
ASSVGQGSVTQY,TRBJ2-3,TRBV5-1
ASSFDRVGEQY,TRBJ2-7,TRBV28
ASSLASGSLWGHYNEQF,TRBJ2-1,TRBV7-2
AISEVSKENYGYT,TRBJ1-2,TRBV10-3
ASSPGTGGDTEAF,TRBJ1-1,TRBV27
ASSQGSSYEQY,TRBJ2-7,TRBV14
ASSLPGRQQETQY,TRBJ2-5,TRBV5-6
SGRQGVEAQY,TRBJ2-5,TRBV29-1
AINTGLAGPNTGELF,TRBJ2-2,TRBV10-3
ASSFGTDSGNTIY,TRBJ1-3,TRBV5-1
ASSESGTGETGELF,TRBJ2-2,TRBV25-1
AWSGDRGPGSTDTQY,TRBJ2-3,TRBV30
ASRIGAGTDTQY,TRBJ2-3,TRBV7-9
ASSQDRDSPLH,TRBJ1-6,TRBV7-2
ASRRTGTNYGYT,TRBJ1-2,TRBV6-6
ASSSQTGRNQPQH,TRBJ1-5,TRBV18
ASSRKGGEAF,TRBJ1-1,TRBV9
ASSEDRVLMNTEAF,TRBJ1-1,TRBV2
ASSFGLADTDTQY,TRBJ2-3,TRBV5-1
ASSRGQESYEQY,TRBJ2-7,TRBV5-1
ASSQRLTEAF,TRBJ1-1,TRBV7-2
SVGSATNEKLF,TRBJ1-4,TRBV29-1
ASSLGPDQPQH,TRBJ1-5,TRBV5-4
ASSQNGVFEQY,TRBJ2-7,TRBV4-1
ASSLDHSEQY,TRBJ2-7,TRBV7-2
ASSYSLTGYEQY,TRBJ2-7,TRBV6-6
ASGLVNAAQF,TRBJ2-1,TRBV12-5
ASTPRALPGQGRIGYT,TRBJ1-2,TRBV4-2